Listed here are 18 T cell receptor beta chains from one sample, sequenced in a study of T cells expressing NK-cell markers. Following a re-call of the 5' RACE reads, TCRdb has one entry per CDR3 protein and lacks DNA. This specimen shows some 280,000 distinct CDR3 sequences; the ten leading clones hold 0.3% to 0.45%. Sequences were obtained from blood T cells: a sorted CD56 or NKG2C T cell subset, CD4+ or CD8+ T cells, or bulk PBMC T cells (not recorded which). These TCRs come from a man between 18 and 35 years old in good health.

The genes are TRBV11-2 and TRBJ2-3; the D call from TCRdb, TRBD1, cannot be confirmed without DNA. Looked up from germline, CDR1 is SGHAT and CDR2 is FQNNGV. The CDR3 spans 17 residues. The CDR3 here is CASSLGGTVASTDTQYF.

The chain uses TRBV6-2 or TRBV6-3 and TRBJ2-1; absent DNA, TCRdb's TRBD1 call cannot be checked. The length of the CDR3 is 20 residues. Germline V gene data show CDR1 as MNHEY and CDR2 as SVGEGT. CDR3 in amino acids: CASSYAGTRGYRSSYNEQFF.

The J gene is TRBJ2-1, the V gene TRBV29-1; the D gene TCRdb calls, TRBD2, cannot be checked with no DNA. This CDR3 is 17 amino acids long. The V gene's germline CDR1 is SQVTM and CDR2 ANQGSEA. The chain's CDR3 is CSVPGRAGVELNNEQFF.

V and J are TRBV12-3 or TRBV12-4 and TRBJ2-7; TCRdb's D gene call, TRBD1, goes unchecked for lack of DNA. The CDR3 has 13 amino acids. The CDR3 here is CASSFQGRYEQYF.

This chain joins TRBV6-1 and TRBJ2-1; TCRdb's D call, TRBD1, is unchecked because there is no DNA. Germline V gives CDR1 MNHNS, CDR2 SASEGT. This CDR3 contains 13 residues. CDR3 region: CASSQGAYNEQFF.

The chain carries TRBV20-1 and TRBJ1-5; TCRdb's D gene call, TRBD1, goes unchecked for lack of DNA. CDR3 size: 15 residues. Per germline, CDR1 DFQATT and CDR2 SNEGSKA (reference sequence). The CDR3 sequence is CSARQMQGRDQPQHF.

This chain links TRBV7-8 with TRBJ1-5; TCRdb's D call, TRBD1, is unchecked because there is no DNA. Germline CDR1 is SGHVS and CDR2 is FQNEAQ. CDR3 length: 19 residues. The CDR3 sequence: CASSSHLGGSQVGNQPQHF. Variable domain in full (rest from reference TRBV7-8 and TRBJ1-5): GAGVSQSPRYKVAKRGQDVALRCDPISGHVSLFWYQQALGQGPEFLTYFQNEAQLDKSGLPSDRFFAERPEGSVSTLKIQRTQQEDSAVYLCASSSHLGGSQVGNQPQHFGDGTRLSIL.

The chain carries TRBV6-2 or TRBV6-3 and TRBJ2-1; TCRdb calls TRBD2, which cannot be checked without DNA. CDR3 length equals 15 residues. The germline gives CDR1 MNHEY, CDR2 SVGEGT. The CDR3 here is CASRETSGSYNEQFF.

V and J are TRBV5-1 and TRBJ2-7. The CDR3 contains 14 residues. CDR1 is SGHRS, CDR2 YFSETQ, per germline. The CDR3 sequence: CASSPRTSLYEQYF.

The V and J genes are TRBV24-1 and TRBJ2-2; TCRdb selects TRBD1, and the lack of DNA leaves this call unchecked. Germline assignment: CDR1 KGHDR and CDR2 SFDVKD. The CDR3 covers 17 residues. This CDR3 is CATSAVATGEDTGELFF.

The V call is TRBV7-9, the J call TRBJ2-1; absent DNA, TCRdb's TRBD2 call cannot be checked. Germline V gives CDR1 SEHNR, CDR2 FQNEAQ (reference sequence). The CDR3 length is 15 residues. The CDR3 loop is CASSQPGLAGNEQFF.

The chain joins TRBV5-4 to TRBJ2-1; TCRdb picks TRBD2, but there is no DNA to check that call. The CDR3 covers 12 residues. Germline values: CDR1 SGHNT, CDR2 YYREEE (reference sequence). CDR3 region: CASSPVGLGQFF.

The CDR3 sequence is CSVELPKKTDTQYF. The chain carries TRBV29-1 and TRBJ2-3. The CDR3 is 14 amino acids. CDR1 and CDR2 (germline): SQVTM, ANQGSEA.

V usage is TRBV5-6 and J usage is TRBJ1-3. This CDR3 comprises 15 residues. Germline V gene lookup returns CDR1 SGHDT and CDR2 YYEEEE. This CDR3 is CASSLSGIAGNTIYF.

The J gene is TRBJ2-1, the V gene TRBV5-4; TCRdb calls TRBD2, which cannot be checked without DNA. CDR1 and CDR2 (germline): SGHNT, YYREEE (reference sequence). CDR3 length: 15 amino acids. CDR3 residues: CASSLSSGRGNEQFF.

The V gene is TRBV9, the J gene TRBJ2-1; TCRdb's D gene call, TRBD1, goes unchecked for lack of DNA. CDR1 and CDR2 (germline): SGDLS, YYNGEE. The CDR3 is 15 amino acids. CDR3 amino acids: CASSVAGAGYNEQFF.

The chain recombines TRBV12-3 or TRBV12-4 with TRBJ1-2; TCRdb proposes TRBD1, but this gene call is untestable without DNA. The CDR3 has 16 residues. CDR3 protein: CASSLDHGSGGSGYTF.

The CDR3 loop is CASSFGGRTEETQYF. This chain joins TRBV5-1 and TRBJ2-5; TCRdb lists TRBD1, though no DNA is available to test this call. This CDR3 comprises 15 residues. Germline V gives CDR1 SGHRS, CDR2 YFSETQ.